This T cell receptor beta chain was recovered during a study of blood T cell repertoires in COVID-19 (dated by TCRdb to between 2020 and 2021). In the study overall: The collaborator samples originated in the United States, Italy and Spain and spanned the acute and convalescent phases of COVID-19. The samples were drawn from two sources: the first 160 participants of the ongoing ImmuneRACE study, and over 950 subjects contributed by 6 global collaborators. Sample metadata almost always included a de-identified subject ID, COVID-19 status, age in years and sex. Deeply sampled blood TCRbeta repertoires from subjects exposed to, actively infected with, or recovered from COVID-19 were included in the dataset. The repertoires were released in a freely available public database intended as a resource for research on the immune response to SARS-CoV-2. HLA class I and class II types, where available, came from metadata supplied by the sample provider rather than from assay-based typing. The material from the prospective study consisted of cDNA or gDNA derived from T cells, B-cell-depleted T cells, or PBMCs. What the research found in general, with its limitations: Clinical and demographic metadata were provided uncurated, with the amount varying by source and participant.

From a lookup of the germline V gene (reference sequence), CDR1 and CDR2 are LNHNV and YYDKDF. V has 2 bases trimmed and J has 6 bases trimmed; junction bases matching no gene number 8. Counted from cysteine to phenylalanine, this CDR3 has 16 amino acids. Just CDR3 DNA is preserved here, 48 bases in frame from base 1. One collaborating source in Seattle enrolled patients during active infection and followed them longitudinally through the course of disease. Whole blood was collected in K2EDTA tubes by collaborating institutions according to the institutions' own protocols. For TCRbeta analysis, collaborator samples were shipped as frozen whole blood, as isolated PBMCs, or as DNA extracted from either sample type. The immunoSEQ Assay, a bias-controlled multiplex PCR, was used to amplify TCRbeta CDR3 regions from genomic DNA. The published analysis was carried out like this. The number of nucleated cells in each sample was estimated by amplification of reference gene primers within the assay. To quantify the absolute abundance of each unique TCRbeta CDR3 rearrangement, sequence reads were collapsed and filtered. For each sample, productive Simpson clonality was calculated as the square root of Simpson's diversity index over productive rearrangements. TCRdb re-hosts the immuneACCESS table, in-frame sequences only. Its copies lack some clones; in the studies checked, an unresolved V gene accounts for under half of them, and the cause for the rest is not known. V, J and clone size are those of that table, while D and trimming were read from the DNA. The table for this sample lists roughly 250,000 clones; more than 85% of them were counted only once. Approximately 2.5% of the sample is taken by the ten largest.

As regards this clone: The target of this receptor is not known. No qualities accompany the bases; no much larger clone lies one base away.

What was sequenced was peripheral blood. The chain is assembled from TRBV15 and TRBJ2-3, with 10 middle bases fitting TRBD2. The clonotype was recovered from a person aged 18 to 30 with COVID-19, enrolled during active disease. Here the CDR3 is given as CATSRFPGTSADTQYF. The DNA sequence reads TGTGCCACCAGCAGATTTCCCGGGACTAGCGCCGATACGCAGTATTTT.